The rows below give T cell receptor beta chains drawn from one sample of a study of OX40 agonist ivuxolimab in advanced cancers. Produced via immunoSEQ multiplex PCR; TCRdb's table is partial and in-frame only. There are approximately 60,000 clones in the sample; 88% occur only once, and 6.9% lies in the top ten. Sequenced here: CD4+ or CD8+ T cells sorted from blood, sampled in a trial of the OX40 agonist ivuxolimab. These receptors all come from an adult with an advanced solid tumor such as melanoma, head and neck, liver or kidney cancer. The CDR3 runs from the conserved cysteine through the conserved F or W. D genes are given only for firm matches. Clone size is given for some rows only: seen once, a few or many times, or a class if the clone is expanded.

TRBJ2-1 NA TRBD2 TRBV25-1 CASSDLGGVAGAEQFF TGTGCCAGCAGTGATCTCGGGGGGGTAGCGGGAGCTGAGCAGTTCTTC
TRBJ2-2 once TRBD1 TRBV7-8 CASSLWTGSGSGELFF TGTGCCAGCAGCTTATGGACAGGGTCGGGGTCCGGGGAGCTGTTTTTT
TRBJ2-7 NA NA TRBV20-1 CSAGTSYEQYF TGCAGTGCTGGGACATCCTACGAGCAGTACTTC
TRBJ2-1 NA TRBD2 TRBV2 CASSLPSGLAGEVEQFF TGTGCCAGCAGTTTGCCCTCCGGGCTAGCGGGAGAGGTTGAGCAGTTCTTC
TRBJ2-1 NA TRBD2 TRBV5-1 CASSRTAASGSRNEQFF TGCGCCAGCAGCCGCACGGCCGCTAGCGGGAGCCGGAATGAGCAGTTCTTC
TRBJ2-1 NA NA TRBV6-6 CASSYGRGGSYNEQFF TGTGCCAGCAGCTATGGTCGAGGGGGCTCCTACAATGAGCAGTTCTTC
TRBJ2-7 NA TRBD2 TRBV7-2 CASSFPGLAGGYEQYF TGTGCCAGCAGCTTTCCGGGACTAGCGGGAGGCTACGAGCAGTACTTC
TRBJ1-2 NA NA TRBV5-4 CASSPIARVGGYTF TGTGCCAGCAGCCCCATTGCCAGGGTAGGAGGCTACACCTTC
TRBJ2-5 NA NA TRBV5-1 CASSYAPGRKGTQYF TGCGCCAGCAGCTACGCGCCGGGCCGAAAAGGGACCCAGTACTTC
TRBJ2-1 NA NA TRBV11-3 CASSYSSYNEQFF TGTGCCAGCAGCTACAGCTCCTACAATGAGCAGTTCTTC
TRBJ1-5 NA TRBD1 TRBV27 CASSFSSTGAGQPQHF TGTGCCAGCAGTTTTTCCTCGACAGGGGCGGGTCAGCCCCAGCATTTT
TRBJ2-4 NA NA TRBV19 CASNEGRSAKNIQYF TGTGCCAGTAACGAGGGGCGATCGGCCAAAAACATTCAGTACTTC
TRBJ2-1 once NA TRBV4-1 CASSLLVVNEQFF TGCGCCAGCAGCTTACTAGTGGTGAATGAGCAGTTCTTC
TRBJ2-5 NA NA TRBV7-2 CASSRSGPEETQYF TGTGCCAGCAGCCGATCGGGCCCTGAGGAGACCCAGTACTTC
TRBJ1-2 few NA TRBV11-2 CASSAIKGIYGYTF TGTGCCAGCAGCGCCATTAAGGGAATCTATGGCTACACCTTC
TRBJ2-3 NA NA TRBV30 CAWGTRADTQYF TGTGCCTGGGGGACGCGCGCAGATACGCAGTATTTT
TRBJ2-3 NA NA TRBV11-2 CASSPGALSHTVDTQYF TGTGCCAGCAGCCCAGGGGCGCTATCCCACACGGTTGATACGCAGTATTTT
TRBJ2-1 NA TRBD1 TRBV19 CASRDRVGYEQFF TGTGCCAGTAGGGACAGGGTCGGGTATGAGCAGTTCTTC
TRBJ2-7 NA TRBD1 TRBV5-6 CASSWAGGFYEQYF TGTGCCAGCAGCTGGGCAGGGGGATTCTACGAGCAGTACTTC
TRBJ2-7 few NA TRBV6-7 CASRSGITYEQYF TGTGCCAGCCGTTCGGGGATAACCTACGAGCAGTACTTC
TRBJ1-2 NA NA TRBV4-1 CASSQGTGSVYGYTF TGCGCCAGCAGCCAAGGAACAGGGAGTGTCTATGGCTACACCTTC
TRBJ2-7 NA TRBD1 TRBV2 CASRVRPGQDEQYF TGTGCCAGCAGAGTTCGTCCGGGACAGGACGAGCAGTACTTC